Shown below are 28 T cell receptor beta chains from a single sample sequenced in a study of blood T cell repertoires in COVID-19. Only in-frame clones appear in the TCRdb table, and some are missing; sequencing was by immunoSEQ multiplex PCR. The table records roughly 110,000 clones, 84% of them present only once. Material for sequencing was peripheral blood. The origin of the receptors is a human donor in a cohort sampled during active COVID-19.

This chain uses TRBV15 with TRBJ2-1; 7 nucleotides agree with TRBD2. Germline CDR1 is LNHNV and CDR2 is YYDKDF (reference sequence). J was trimmed by 7 bases and V by 6 bases; bases with no gene match: 21. The CDR3 is made up of 18 amino acids. The DNA of the CDR3 is TGTGCCACCAGGACAGTCAGACCCGATGGCGGGAGAAGGAATGAGCAGTTCTTC. Translation gives CATRTVRPDGGRRNEQFF.

The DNA for the CDR3 is TGTGCCAGCAGCTCCCAGGGTCTATCCACTGAAGCTTTCTTT. As protein: CASSSQGLSTEAFF. The gene calls are TRBV7-3 and TRBJ1-1; tentative D call: TRBD1 (5 bases). The CDR3 has 14 amino acids. The germline V gene encodes CDR1 SGHTA and CDR2 FQGTGA. V was pared by 4 bases and J by 4 bases, with 13 bases between.

A single count supports this clone. The chain joins TRBV12-5 to TRBJ1-4, with 8 bases identical to TRBD1. The junction had 4 bases not matched to a gene; V was cut back by 0 bases and J by 7 bases. The V gene's germline CDR1 is LGHNT and CDR2 FRNRAP. CDR3 length: 15 amino acids. CDR3 DNA sequence: TGTGCTAGTGGTTTGGTCAGGGGGCGCCTTGAAAAACTGTTTTTT. It encodes CASGLVRGRLEKLFF.

V usage is TRBV6-5 and J usage is TRBJ2-2; 7 bases line up with TRBD1. CDR3 size: 15 residues. Trimming cost V 7 bases and J 2 bases; bases outside gene matches: 7. Germline V gives CDR1 MNHEY, CDR2 SVGAGI. CDR3: CASNTRQGNTGELFF. CDR3 in DNA: TGTGCCAGCAACACCCGACAGGGAAACACCGGGGAGCTGTTTTTT.

The rearrangement uses TRBV7-3 and TRBJ2-7; D not certain. V was clipped by 2 bases and J by 3 bases, with 14 bases between them. The germline gives CDR1 SGHTA, CDR2 FQGTGA. The CDR3 has 15 residues. CDR3 in amino acids: CASSLAPPAHYEQYV. The CDR3 nucleotides are TGTGCCAGCAGCTTAGCCCCCCCCGCGCACTACGAGCAGTACGTC.

This clone is a singleton in its sample. The chain combines TRBV6-6 with TRBJ2-7; the D gene is possibly TRBD2 (6 bases). The CDR3 is 15 amino acids. Germline V CDR1 and CDR2: MNHNY, SVGAGI (reference sequence). The germline V and J ends were trimmed by 4 bases and 5 bases, with 18 bases remaining between them. The chain's CDR3 is CASSSLRTEGHEQYF. CDR3 coding DNA: TGTGCCAGCAGTTCCCTCCGGACGGAGGGCCACGAGCAGTACTTC.

CDR3 amino acids: CASSWGNSGRGNEQFF. The DNA of the CDR3 is TGCGCCAGCAGCTGGGGTAATAGCGGGAGAGGTAATGAGCAGTTCTTC. V gene TRBV5-1 combines with J gene TRBJ2-1; 9 bases map to TRBD2. The V and J ends lost 3 bases and 7 bases, in that order; junction bases with no gene match: 11. CDR1 and CDR2 (germline): SGHRS, YFSETQ. The CDR3 contains 16 residues. The entire variable domain, with the rest obtained from reference TRBV5-1 and TRBJ2-1, is as follows: KAGVTQTPRYLIKTRGQQVTLSCSPISGHRSVSWYQQTPGQGLQFLFEYFSETQRNKGNFPGRFSGRQFSNSRSEMNVSTLELGDSALYLCASSWGNSGRGNEQFFGPGTRLTVL.

This clone was seen once. This chain connects TRBV10-3 to TRBJ2-3; 7 positions match TRBD2. CDR1 is ENHRY and CDR2 is SYGVKD in the germline V gene. The CDR3 has 15 amino acids. V lost 11 bases to trimming and J lost 2 bases; unmatched junction nucleotides: 13. The DNA for the CDR3 is TGTGCCTCCGGGAGGCAGATAGGGATCACAGATACGCAGTATTTT. This translates into CASGRQIGITDTQYF.

V and J are TRBV4-1 and TRBJ1-3; possible D gene TRBD1, 5 bases. V was pared by 5 bases and J by 0 bases, with 20 bases between. The CDR3 extends over 18 amino acids. Looked up from germline, CDR1 is MGHRA and CDR2 is YSYEKL. CDR3 nucleotide sequence: TGCGCCAGCAGCTCCCCCCGGGCAGGGCTACCCTCTGGAAACACCATATATTTT. Its protein product is CASSSPRAGLPSGNTIYF.

The chain joins TRBV5-8 to TRBJ1-3, with D possibly matching TRBD1 (5 bases). The CDR3 extends over 13 amino acids. Looked up from germline, CDR1 is SGHTS and CDR2 is YDEGEE. The V end lost 2 bases, the J end lost 3 bases, and 6 bases lay between the germline ends. Here the CDR3 DNA reads TGTGCCAGCAGCTTCAGGGATGGAAACACCATATATTTT. It yields the protein CASSFRDGNTIYF.

A remark on this clone: At the DNA level, this CDR3 is encoded by other sequences in the same sample as well. This chain links TRBV12-3 or TRBV12-4 with TRBJ2-7; no clear D gene. This CDR3 spans 11 amino acids. V was clipped by 9 bases and J by 9 bases, with 15 bases between them. CDR3: CASSLQMRQYF. Here the CDR3 DNA reads TGTGCCAGTAGCCTCCAAATGCGGCAGTACTTC.

V is TRBV12-3 or TRBV12-4 and J is TRBJ1-1; D possibly corresponds to TRBD1 (5 bases). CDR3 size: 11 residues. The CDR3 loop reads CAKGTFTEAFF. DNA of the CDR3: TGTGCAAAGGGGACTTTCACTGAAGCTTTCTTT.

The genes are TRBV2 and TRBJ2-1; 9 bases fit TRBD1. The CDR3 loop spans 15 amino acids. Germline lookup yields CDR1 SNHLY and CDR2 FYNNEI. J lost 2 bases, V lost 6 bases, and 5 bases had no gene match. CDR3 DNA sequence: TGTGCCAGCAGGCCGGGACAGGGCCCCTACAATGAGCAGTTCTTC. It codes for CASRPGQGPYNEQFF.

The chain has TRBV5-1 and TRBJ2-3; D ambiguous. The germline V and J ends were trimmed by 2 bases and 2 bases, with 6 bases remaining between them. The CDR3 loop spans 13 amino acids. CDR1 SGHRS and CDR2 YFSETQ come from the germline V gene. CDR3 coding DNA: TGCGCCAGCAGCTTAGACAACACAGATACGCAGTATTTT. It encodes CASSLDNTDTQYF.

The V gene is TRBV5-1, the J gene TRBJ2-4, with D perhaps TRBD1 (5 bases). CDR1 is SGHRS and CDR2 is YFSETQ in the germline V gene. This CDR3 has 17 amino acids. The ends were cut back, 1 base at V and 7 bases at J, with 21 bases in the middle. The CDR3 DNA follows: TGCGCCAGCAGCTTGTCCGGCCTGACAGCCCAAGGGAACATTCAGTACTTC. Translation gives CASSLSGLTAQGNIQYF. Looking up the rest from reference TRBV5-1 and TRBJ2-4 gives the full variable domain: KAGVTQTPRYLIKTRGQQVTLSCSPISGHRSVSWYQQTPGQGLQFLFEYFSETQRNKGNFPGRFSGRQFSNSRSEMNVSTLELGDSALYLCASSLSGLTAQGNIQYFGAGTRLSVL.

The chain uses TRBV5-4 and TRBJ2-7; TRBD2 is a possible D gene (6 bases). Germline V gives CDR1 SGHNT, CDR2 YYREEE (reference sequence). This CDR3 is 13 amino acids long. V was trimmed by 1 base and J by 3 bases, leaving 8 bases between them. The CDR3 nucleotides read TGTGCCAGCAGCTTGTTGCGGGGCTACGAGCAGTACTTC. As protein: CASSLLRGYEQYF.

The chain uses TRBV19 and TRBJ1-5; D gene unclear. Germline V gives CDR1 LNHDA, CDR2 SQIVND (reference sequence). This CDR3 has 14 residues. V was clipped by 1 base and J by 6 bases, with 10 bases between them. The CDR3 DNA is TGTGCCAGTAGTATAGGTCAGGACTCTCAGCCCCAGCATTTT. Its translation: CASSIGQDSQPQHF.

The rearrangement links TRBV4-1 to TRBJ2-6; possibly TRBD2 for D (6 bases). Germline loops: CDR1 MGHRA, CDR2 YSYEKL. The CDR3 length is 18 residues. V was clipped by 3 bases and J by 4 bases, with 19 bases between them. CDR3 nucleotide sequence: TGCGCCAGCAGCCATGGAGGGCGCGTACTCTCCGGGGCCAACGTCCTGACTTTC. Translating it yields CASSHGGRVLSGANVLTF.

The DNA of the CDR3 is TGTGCCAGTAGTATACACAGGGGACAAGAGACCCAGTACTTC. As protein: CASSIHRGQETQYF. The J gene is TRBJ2-5, the V gene TRBV19, with 7 bases identical to TRBD1. There are 14 residues in the CDR3. The germline gives CDR1 LNHDA, CDR2 SQIVND (reference sequence). J lost 2 bases, V lost 2 bases, and 2 bases had no gene match.

In regard to this clone: Other DNA sequences from this sample encode an identical CDR3 as well. The V call is TRBV4-3, the J call TRBJ1-1, with D possibly TRBD1 on 5 matching bases. The CDR3 totals 14 residues. V shed 2 bases and J shed 1 base, with 8 bases lying between them. The germline V gene has CDR1 LGHNA and CDR2 YSLEER. Written as DNA, the CDR3 is TGCGCCAGCAGCCAACTTCAGGGGAACACTGAAGCTTTCTTT. Translating it yields CASSQLQGNTEAFF.

CDR3 in DNA: TGTGCCAGTAAACCAGACCGGGACACGTCTACTGAAGCTTTCTTT. It yields the protein CASKPDRDTSTEAFF. This chain uses TRBV19 with TRBJ1-1; tentatively, D is TRBD1 (6 bases). V dropped 7 bases and J dropped 5 bases, with 20 bases sitting between them. This CDR3 is 15 amino acids long. Germline loops: CDR1 LNHDA, CDR2 SQIVND (reference sequence).

The chain carries TRBV7-8 and TRBJ2-7; possibly TRBD1 for D (5 bases). The ends were cut back, 2 bases at V and 3 bases at J, with 11 bases in the middle. Germline V gene lookup returns CDR1 SGHVS and CDR2 FQNEAQ. The CDR3 contains 14 residues. CDR3 in DNA: TGTGCCAGCAGCTTATCGGACACCCGCTACGAGCAGTACTTC. Protein sequence: CASSLSDTRYEQYF.

This chain uses TRBV7-2 with TRBJ1-1, with D possibly matching TRBD1 (5 bases). Germline V gives CDR1 SGHTA, CDR2 FQGNSA. Trimming removed 0 bases from V and 4 bases from J, with 12 bases in between. The CDR3 loop spans 15 amino acids. The CDR3 bases are TGTGCCAGCAGCTTAGCCGGGGGGGGGAGCACTGAAGCTTTCTTT. Its protein is CASSLAGGGSTEAFF.

This clone showed up just a few times. At one end the junction does not follow the germline gene, possibly because of a read error. This sequence joins TRBV18 and TRBJ1-3, with TRBD1 identical over 8 bases. The CDR3 spans 17 residues. Germline V gives CDR1 KGHSH, CDR2 LQKENI. CDR3 amino acids: CASSPPSTGGSGNTIYF. DNA for the CDR3: TGTGCCAGCTCTCCACCTTCTACAGGGGGCTCTGGAAACACCATATATTTT.

J is TRBJ2-5 and V is TRBV5-5; D perhaps matches TRBD2 (5 bases). This CDR3 has 16 amino acids. V was pared by 0 bases and J by 1 base, with 13 bases between. Germline CDR1 SGHKS, CDR2 YYEKEE (reference sequence). The DNA of the CDR3 is TGTGCCAGCAGCTTGGCACATTGGAGCGGCCAAGAGACCCAGTACTTC. Translating it yields CASSLAHWSGQETQYF.

CDR3: CASSLVAGGIYNEQFF. CDR3 in DNA: TGTGCCAGCAGCCTGGTAGCGGGAGGGATCTACAATGAGCAGTTCTTC. The chain uses TRBV5-5 and TRBJ2-1, with TRBD2 matching 11 bases. This CDR3 is 16 amino acids long. With V trimmed by 4 bases and J by 3 bases, 6 bases remained unmatched. Per germline, CDR1 SGHKS and CDR2 YYEKEE (reference sequence).

CDR3 protein: CASRGQDIYEQYF. As DNA, the CDR3 is TGCGCCAGCAGAGGACAGGACATATACGAGCAGTACTTC. The chain couples TRBV5-1 to TRBJ2-7; 7 bases agree with TRBD1. Per germline, CDR1 SGHRS and CDR2 YFSETQ. V shed 5 bases, J shed 4 bases, and the junction held 6 bases outside the gene matches. There are 13 residues in the CDR3.

The chain is built from TRBV6-2 or TRBV6-3 and TRBJ2-7; D possibly corresponds to TRBD1 (5 bases). The CDR3 has 17 amino acids. Germline V lookup: CDR1 MNHEY, CDR2 SVGEGT. Deletions cut 5 bases from V and 4 bases from J, with 24 bases between. The CDR3 bases are TGTGCCAGCAGTACCCCCCCCAGCGCAGGGTCGAGATACGAGCAGTACGTC. Amino acid sequence: CASSTPPSAGSRYEQYV.